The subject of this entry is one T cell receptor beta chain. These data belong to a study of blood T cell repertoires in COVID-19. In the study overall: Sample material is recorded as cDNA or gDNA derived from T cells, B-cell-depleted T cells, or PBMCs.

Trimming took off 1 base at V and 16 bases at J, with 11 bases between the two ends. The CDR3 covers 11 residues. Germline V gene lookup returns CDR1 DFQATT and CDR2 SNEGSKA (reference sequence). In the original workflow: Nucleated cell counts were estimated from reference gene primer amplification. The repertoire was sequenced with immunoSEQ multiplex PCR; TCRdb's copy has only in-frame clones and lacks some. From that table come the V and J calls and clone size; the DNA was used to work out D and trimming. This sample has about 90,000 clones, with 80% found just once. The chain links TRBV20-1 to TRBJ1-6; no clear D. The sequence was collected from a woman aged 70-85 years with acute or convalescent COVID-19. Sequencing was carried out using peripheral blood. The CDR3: CSARGPHNLHF. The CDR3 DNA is TGCAGTGCTAGAGGTCCACACAATCTCCACTTT.